A selection of T cell receptor beta chains follows, all from one sample in a study of T cell repertoires in cytomegalovirus infection. TCRdb re-analysed the reads in MiXCR, keeping a single row per CDR3 protein. The table records 350,000 to 450,000 distinct CDR3 sequences, about a sixth of them present only once. Sequencing used PBMCs. The receptors originated from a human donor in good health (CMV status not recorded). Some clones in this sample may be carry-over from other donors' samples. CDR3s include the opening cysteine and the closing phenylalanine or tryptophan. The order of the fields is CDR3 length, V gene, clone size, D gene, J gene, CDR3 protein, CDR3 DNA. The D gene is left open where the match is weak. The listing skips clone size in some rows; elsewhere it reads once, few, many or a size class.

len: 16; v_gene: TRBV2; abundance: .; d_gene: .; j_gene: TRBJ1-5; CDR3aa: CASSESRGGFNQPQHF; CDR3nt: TGTGCCAGCAGTGAATCCAGGGGCGGCTTCAATCAGCCCCAGCATTTT
len: 17; v_gene: TRBV20-1; abundance: few; d_gene: TRBD1; j_gene: TRBJ1-5; CDR3aa: CSATTGGSWVGNQPQHF; CDR3nt: TGCAGTGCTACTACAGGGGGATCGTGGGTAGGCAATCAGCCCCAGCATTTT
len: 13; v_gene: TRBV20-1; abundance: .; d_gene: TRBD2; j_gene: TRBJ2-5; CDR3aa: CSAPGEGVETQYF; CDR3nt: TGCAGTGCGCCCGGGGAGGGAGTCGAGACCCAGTACTTC
len: 14; v_gene: TRBV10-3; abundance: .; d_gene: .; j_gene: TRBJ1-2; CDR3aa: CAISESTGVNGYTF; CDR3nt: TGTGCCATCAGTGAGTCGACTGGGGTCAATGGCTACACCTTC
len: 22; v_gene: TRBV6-2/TRBV6-3; abundance: .; d_gene: TRBD2; j_gene: TRBJ2-7; CDR3aa: CASSYSKEDLIIGTSEYYEQYF; CDR3nt: TGTGCCAGCAGTTACTCGAAGGAAGACCTAATTATTGGGACTAGCGAATACTACGAGCAGTACTTC
len: 11; v_gene: TRBV2; abundance: .; d_gene: .; j_gene: TRBJ2-5; CDR3aa: CASRDLLAQYF; CDR3nt: TGTGCCAGCCGGGACCTTTTGGCCCAGTACTTC
len: 13; v_gene: TRBV27; abundance: .; d_gene: .; j_gene: TRBJ2-1; CDR3aa: CASSYRPDGEQFF; CDR3nt: TGTGCCAGCAGTTACAGACCCGATGGTGAGCAGTTCTTC
len: 16; v_gene: TRBV7-2; abundance: many; d_gene: TRBD1; j_gene: TRBJ2-1; CDR3aa: CASSSYRDSLYNEQFF; CDR3nt: TGTGCCAGCAGCTCATACCGGGACAGCCTTTACAATGAGCAGTTCTTC
len: 13; v_gene: TRBV7-2; abundance: many; d_gene: .; j_gene: TRBJ1-4; CDR3aa: CASSLAGAEKLFF; CDR3nt: TGTGCCAGCAGCTTAGCAGGGGCTGAAAAACTGTTTTTT
len: 14; v_gene: TRBV7-9; abundance: few; d_gene: .; j_gene: TRBJ1-2; CDR3aa: CASLEPGVRDGYTF; CDR3nt: TGTGCCAGCCTCGAGCCTGGGGTTCGAGATGGCTACACCTTC